This is a list of T cell receptor beta chains from one sample in a study of T cell responses to AZD1222 COVID-19 vaccine. Clones were sequenced by immunoSEQ multiplex PCR, and TCRdb holds only the in-frame ones, with some missing. The sample gives 95,000 to 130,000 clones, 70% to 90% of which show up once; about a tenth is in the top ten. Here the sequenced sample was peripheral blood, taken on day 0 of AZD1222 vaccination. The source is an adult in good health. Both conserved end residues are part of each CDR3.

j_gene | v_gene | CDR3aa
TRBJ2-3 | TRBV27 | CASSVNQGTDTQYF
TRBJ2-1 | TRBV6-2/TRBV6-3 | CASSYSIFSGGPLHEQFF
TRBJ2-3 | TRBV11-2 | CASSLKRDGTDTQYF
TRBJ1-6 | TRBV6-6 | CASSPLSLGSSYNSPLHF
TRBJ2-1 | TRBV10-3 | CAISGTGTRMSNEQFF
TRBJ2-7 | TRBV7-2 | CASSLSGTGGVEQYF
TRBJ1-5 | TRBV18 | CASSPERGGNQPQHF
TRBJ2-1 | TRBV18 | CASSPIRQRGGKDSYNEQFF
TRBJ2-7 | TRBV28 | CASRLEDRGRGEQYF
TRBJ1-4 | TRBV19 | CASRDRGDEKLFF
TRBJ2-7 | TRBV19 | CASSIDLVGTSGNYEQYF
TRBJ2-1 | TRBV19 | CASSIAISAAYNEQFF
TRBJ1-1 | TRBV7-8 | CASSLDTNTEAFF
TRBJ2-3 | TRBV7-2 | CASRRGFSGELTDTQYF
TRBJ1-5 | TRBV19 | CASSIGWVSSNQPQHF
TRBJ1-1 | TRBV29-1 | CSVAQTGGTEAFF
TRBJ2-3 | TRBV5-6 | CASSREYPDTQYF
TRBJ2-7 | TRBV11-2 | CASSLGTTTYEQYF
TRBJ1-1 | TRBV7-2 | CASSFAPIVYTEAFF
TRBJ2-2 | TRBV5-1 | CASSATGSVETGELFF
TRBJ1-1 | TRBV7-3 | CASSPQVGDTEAFF
TRBJ2-3 | TRBV3-1/TRBV3-2 | CASSHLRGAGTDTQYF
TRBJ1-2 | TRBV19 | CASSIEMGTAYGYTF
TRBJ1-2 | TRBV28 | CASSSTGGGSSGYGYTF
TRBJ1-2 | TRBV4-1 | CASSQDPISNYGYTF
TRBJ1-1 | TRBV11-3 | CASSLTGNTEAFF
TRBJ1-2 | TRBV7-2 | CASSPGGLGYGYTF
TRBJ2-1 | TRBV6-5 | CASSGSTYNEQFF
TRBJ2-4 | TRBV18 | CASSPQGVAKNIQYF
TRBJ1-2 | TRBV30 | CASETGFDGYTF
TRBJ1-2 | TRBV6-5 | CASSYGRSLGYTF
TRBJ2-7 | TRBV19 | CASSVSGTSGNKQYF
TRBJ1-6 | TRBV30 | CAWSLQPGQGVSPLHF
TRBJ1-2 | TRBV24-1 | CATSDPGTERGYTF
TRBJ2-5 | TRBV5-5 | CASSGGAETQYF
TRBJ2-3 | TRBV27 | CASSPHETDTQYF
TRBJ1-2 | TRBV3-1/TRBV3-2 | CASGNRRNYGYTF
TRBJ1-4 | TRBV19 | CASSIGAGVGEKLFF
TRBJ2-7 | TRBV19 | CASSPIGTSGPYEQYF
TRBJ2-1 | TRBV2 | CASSEADSYNEQFF
TRBJ2-7 | TRBV7-6 | CASSLGVATGAYEQYF